These T cell receptor beta chains were read from a single sample in a study of blood T cell repertoires in COVID-19. Using immunoSEQ multiplex PCR, the repertoire was profiled, and TCRdb retains in-frame clones only, with some absent. The sample has about 89,000 clones; 91% are singletons. Sequenced: peripheral blood. The receptors stem from a human donor with active COVID-19. The donor label of this sample is uncertain. Both conserved end residues are part of each CDR3. The order of the fields is J gene, D gene, V gene, clone size, CDR3 DNA, CDR3 protein. The D gene is left open where the match is weak. Only part of the rows carry a size: once, few, many, or a class if the clone is expanded.

>TRBJ2-1|.|TRBV19|.
TGTGCCAGTAGTATGGGGGCAGGGGCTGAGCAGTTCTTC
CASSMGAGAEQFF
>TRBJ2-7|.|TRBV4-3|.
TGCGCCAGCAGCCAAGAAGGCGGCCGCGGAGAGCAGTACTTC
CASSQEGGRGEQYF
>TRBJ1-1|.|TRBV27|.
TGTGCCAGCAGTTTCGTTCGGAACACTGAAGCTTTCTTT
CASSFVRNTEAFF
>TRBJ2-5|TRBD1|TRBV7-3|.
TGTGCCAGCAGTTTTGACAGGGGTCGACAAGAGACCCAGTACTTC
CASSFDRGRQETQYF
>TRBJ2-7|.|TRBV6-5|.
TGTGCCAGCAGTCAGACCGGGGTAAGCTCCTACGAGCAGTACTTC
CASSQTGVSSYEQYF
>TRBJ1-6|.|TRBV5-1|.
TGCGCCAGCAGCTCGACAGGAGATAATTCACCCCTCCACTTT
CASSSTGDNSPLHF
>TRBJ2-3|TRBD2|TRBV7-2|.
TGTGCCAGCAGCTTGTTAGCGGGGGGGTACACAGATACGCAGTATTTT
CASSLLAGGYTDTQYF
>TRBJ1-2|.|TRBV9|.
TGTGCCAGCAGCGTACCCCGTGGAGGGGCAGGTGGCTACACCTTC
CASSVPRGGAGGYTF
>TRBJ2-4|.|TRBV4-2|.
TGTGCCAGCAGCCAAGAATGGGGGACAAAGGACATTCAGTACTTC
CASSQEWGTKDIQYF
>TRBJ1-1|.|TRBV28|.
TGTGCCAGCAGTACAAATATCCCTGAAGCTTTCTTT
CASSTNIPEAFF
>TRBJ2-7|TRBD2|TRBV7-2|few
TGTGCCAGCAGCTTAAGTGGGCGGGGGGCTTTCTACGAGCAGTACTTC
CASSLSGRGAFYEQYF
>TRBJ1-5|.|TRBV18|.
TGTGCCAGCTCACCTGGGGAGGGGGATAGTCAGCCCCAGCATTTT
CASSPGEGDSQPQHF
>TRBJ1-6|.|TRBV6-6|.
TGTGCCAGCAGTTACACGGAGAATTCACCCCTCCACTTT
CASSYTENSPLHF
>TRBJ2-3|TRBD2|TRBV7-3|few
TGTGCCAGCAGCCGTAGCGGGGGCCACACAGATACGCAGTATTTT
CASSRSGGHTDTQYF
>TRBJ1-4|TRBD1|TRBV30|once
TGTGCCTGGAGTGTACAGCTGGGACAGTCTAATGAAAAACTGTTTTTT
CAWSVQLGQSNEKLFF
>TRBJ2-3|TRBD2|TRBV5-1|.
TGCGCCAGCAGCCTCCCAACCTCGACTAGCGGGGGCACAGATACGCAGTATTTT
CASSLPTSTSGGTDTQYF
>TRBJ1-2|.|TRBV6-1|.
TGTGCCAGCAGTGAAAATCTAGGGTCTCGCGGGGATGGCTGCACCTTC
CASSENLGSRGDGCTF
>TRBJ2-5|TRBD2|TRBV10-3|.
TGTGCCATCACAGATTCCGGGGGGGCCCAAGAGACCCAGTACTTC
CAITDSGGAQETQYF
>TRBJ2-5|.|TRBV6-6|.
TGTGCCAGCAGTTACAGGGGAGAGACCCAGTACTTC
CASSYRGETQYF
>TRBJ1-2|.|TRBV3-1/TRBV3-2|few
TGTGCCAGCAGCCATGGGGACGGAGGGCTGGGGGATGGCTACACCTTC
CASSHGDGGLGDGYTF
>TRBJ2-3|.|TRBV6-1|.
TGTGCCAGCAGTGAAGCGGGGGCCCTCACAGATACGCAGTATTTT
CASSEAGALTDTQYF
>TRBJ2-1|.|TRBV5-1|.
TGCGCCAGCAGCTATAGTTCTCGGGAGCAGTTCTTC
CASSYSSREQFF
>TRBJ1-5|.|TRBV18|.
TGTGCCAGCTCACGGGGGGGTCAGGAGCCCCAGCATTTT
CASSRGGQEPQHF
>TRBJ2-7|.|TRBV5-1|few
TGCGCCAGCAGCGGCGGACACCACGAGCAGTACTTC
CASSGGHHEQYF
>TRBJ2-2|TRBD2|TRBV4-2|once
TGTGCCAGCAGCCCCCTGGCGGCGGGGGGGTTTTCGAACACCGGGGAGCTGTTTTTT
CASSPLAAGGFSNTGELFF
>TRBJ2-3|TRBD2|TRBV27|few
TGTGCCAGCAGTTTAGGGGTCGGACTAGCGGAAAACACAGATACGCAGTATTTT
CASSLGVGLAENTDTQYF
>TRBJ1-6|.|TRBV10-1|.
TGCGCCAGCAGCGCGGGATCCGGGAATTCACCCCTCCACTTT
CASSAGSGNSPLHF
>TRBJ2-5|TRBD2|TRBV9|once
TGTGCCAGCAGCGTACGGTGGGGGGGTGGCGAGACCCAGTACTTC
CASSVRWGGGETQYF
>TRBJ2-1|.|TRBV6-5|.
TGTGCCAGCCCCGGGGGGCCTAACTCCTACAATGAGCAGTTCTTC
CASPGGPNSYNEQFF
>TRBJ2-1|.|TRBV19|.
TGTGCCAGTAGTATAGGAGGGACATCCTACAATGAGCAGTTCTTC
CASSIGGTSYNEQFF
>TRBJ1-2|.|TRBV2|.
TGTGCCAGCAGTGTTCGGGTAGGGGACTATGGCTACACCTTC
CASSVRVGDYGYTF
>TRBJ2-7|.|TRBV3-1/TRBV3-2|.
TGTGCCAGCAGCCCCCTTAGCACCTACGAGCAGTACTTC
CASSPLSTYEQYF
>TRBJ2-2|.|TRBV7-9|.
TGTGCCAGCAGCTTACCCCCGATCGGCGGGACCGGGGAGCTGTTTTTT
CASSLPPIGGTGELFF
>TRBJ1-2|.|TRBV2|.
TGTGCCAGCGGGTCGGGACGGGGGTATGGCTACACCTTC
CASGSGRGYGYTF
>TRBJ2-6|TRBD1|TRBV9|.
TGTGCCAGCAGCGCATCGAACAGGGGCATGGCCAACGTCCTGACTTTC
CASSASNRGMANVLTF
>TRBJ2-3|.|TRBV11-3|.
TGTGCCAGCAGCTGGTCGGTTGGTCCAGATACGCAGTATTTT
CASSWSVGPDTQYF
>TRBJ2-1|TRBD1|TRBV4-1|.
TGCGCCAGCAGCCAAATCGGGACAGCTATCTACAATGAGCAGTTCTTC
CASSQIGTAIYNEQFF
>TRBJ2-5|TRBD1|TRBV27|once
TGTGCCAGCACTAAATACGGGACAGATAATCAAGAGACCCAGTACTTC
CASTKYGTDNQETQYF
>TRBJ1-5|.|TRBV7-8|.
TGTGCCAGCAGCTTAAAGGCGGGGGATCAGCCCCAGCATTTT
CASSLKAGDQPQHF